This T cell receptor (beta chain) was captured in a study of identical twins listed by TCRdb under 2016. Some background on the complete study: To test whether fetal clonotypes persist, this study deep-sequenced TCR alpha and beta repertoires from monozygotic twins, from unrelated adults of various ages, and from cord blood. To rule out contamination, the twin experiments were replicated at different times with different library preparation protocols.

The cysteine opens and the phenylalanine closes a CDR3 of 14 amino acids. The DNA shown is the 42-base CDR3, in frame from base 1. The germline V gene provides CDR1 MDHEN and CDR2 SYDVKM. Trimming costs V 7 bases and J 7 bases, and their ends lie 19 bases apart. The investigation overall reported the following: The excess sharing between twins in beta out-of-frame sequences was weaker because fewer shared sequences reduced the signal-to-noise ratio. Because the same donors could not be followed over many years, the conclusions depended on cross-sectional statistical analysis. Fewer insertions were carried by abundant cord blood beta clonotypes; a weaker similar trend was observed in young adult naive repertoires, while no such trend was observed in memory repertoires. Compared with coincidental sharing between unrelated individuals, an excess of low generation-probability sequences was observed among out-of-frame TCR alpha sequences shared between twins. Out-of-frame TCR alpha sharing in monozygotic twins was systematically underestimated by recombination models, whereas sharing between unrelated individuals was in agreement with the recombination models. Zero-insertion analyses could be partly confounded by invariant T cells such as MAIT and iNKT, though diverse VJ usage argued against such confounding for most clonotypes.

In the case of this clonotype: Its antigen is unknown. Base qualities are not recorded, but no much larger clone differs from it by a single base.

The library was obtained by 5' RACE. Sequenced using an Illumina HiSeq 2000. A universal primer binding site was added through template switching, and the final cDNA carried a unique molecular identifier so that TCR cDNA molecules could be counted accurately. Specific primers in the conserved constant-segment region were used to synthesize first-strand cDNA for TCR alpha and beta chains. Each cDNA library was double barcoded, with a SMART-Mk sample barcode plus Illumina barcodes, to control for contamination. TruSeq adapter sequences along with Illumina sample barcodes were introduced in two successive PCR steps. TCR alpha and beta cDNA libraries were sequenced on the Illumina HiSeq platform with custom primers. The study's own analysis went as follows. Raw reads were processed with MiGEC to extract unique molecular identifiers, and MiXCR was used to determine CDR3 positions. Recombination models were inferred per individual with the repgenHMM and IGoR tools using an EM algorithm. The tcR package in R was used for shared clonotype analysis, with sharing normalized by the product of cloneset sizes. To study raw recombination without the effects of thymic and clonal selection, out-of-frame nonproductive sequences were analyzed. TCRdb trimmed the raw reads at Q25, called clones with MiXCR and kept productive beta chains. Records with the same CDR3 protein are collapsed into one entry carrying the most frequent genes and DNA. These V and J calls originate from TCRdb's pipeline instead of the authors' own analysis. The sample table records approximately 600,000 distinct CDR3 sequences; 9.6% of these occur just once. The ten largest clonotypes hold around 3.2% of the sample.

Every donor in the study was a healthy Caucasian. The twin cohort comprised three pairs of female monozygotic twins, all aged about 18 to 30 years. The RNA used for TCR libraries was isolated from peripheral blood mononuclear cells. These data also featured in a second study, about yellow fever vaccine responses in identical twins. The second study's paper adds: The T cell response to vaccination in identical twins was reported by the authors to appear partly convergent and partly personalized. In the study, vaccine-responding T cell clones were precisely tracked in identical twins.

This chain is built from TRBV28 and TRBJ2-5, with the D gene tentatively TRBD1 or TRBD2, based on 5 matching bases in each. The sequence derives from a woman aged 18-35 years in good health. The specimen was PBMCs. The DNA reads TGTGCCAGCACCACCCGGACGGGACCAGGGACCCAGTACTTC. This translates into CASTTRTGPGTQYF.